This T cell receptor beta chain stems from a study of T cell responses to AZD1222 COVID-19 vaccine. Regarding this clone: Its target is unknown.

Overall study results and limits: Repertoires in all cases were sampled only once the peak T cell response had passed. Among spike-specific TCRs, nearly half reportedly target unmutated variant regions. Clonal diversity may have been underestimated, and the donors were mostly white British, with more females than males.

Assay used: immunoSEQ multiplex PCR; TCRdb lists only in-frame clones, some missing. The sample lists some 140,000 clones; roughly nine tenths were seen once. The CDR3 spans 13 residues. V was clipped by 7 bases and J by 7 bases; unmatched bases: 2. From germline, CDR1 is LNHDA and CDR2 SQIVND (reference sequence). The source material was peripheral blood, sampled on day 0 of AZD1222 vaccination. This TCR came from an adult in good health. The chain combines TRBV19 with TRBJ1-6, with 9 nucleotides matching TRBD1. The CDR3 DNA sequence: TGTGCCAGTAAGGGACAGGGAAATTCACCCCTCCACTTT. Translating it yields CASKGQGNSPLHF.